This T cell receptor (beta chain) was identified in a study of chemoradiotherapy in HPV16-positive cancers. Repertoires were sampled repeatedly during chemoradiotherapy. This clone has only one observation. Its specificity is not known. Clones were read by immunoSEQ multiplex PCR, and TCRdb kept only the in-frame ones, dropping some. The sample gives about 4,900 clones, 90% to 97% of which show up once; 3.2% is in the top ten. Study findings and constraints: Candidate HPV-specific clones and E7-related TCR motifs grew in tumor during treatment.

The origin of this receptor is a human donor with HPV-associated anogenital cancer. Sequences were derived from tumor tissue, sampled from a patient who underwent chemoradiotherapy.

Written as DNA, the CDR3 is TGTGCCAGCAGCTTGGGCGCCAGGGGTGAAAAACTGTTTTTT. It specifies CASSLGARGEKLFF. This chain uses TRBV7-2 with TRBJ1-4; possibly TRBD1 for D (6 bases). Trimming stripped 3 bases from V and 7 bases from J, with 12 bases between. Per the germline V gene, CDR1 is SGHTA and CDR2 is FQGNSA. This CDR3 spans 14 amino acids. Variable domain in full (rest from reference TRBV7-2 and TRBJ1-4): GAGVSQSPSNKVTEKGKDVELRCDPISGHTALYWYRQSLGQGLEFLIYFQGNSAPDKSGLPSDRFSAERTGGSVSTLTIQRTQQEDSAVYLCASSLGARGEKLFFGSGTQLSVL.